This paragraph covers one T cell receptor (beta chain) sequence. This record comes from a study of blood T cell repertoires in COVID-19. Study as a whole: Samples representing acute and convalescent COVID-19 were sourced from the United States, Italy and Spain. PBMCs, B-cell-depleted T cells, or T cells were the source of the cDNA or gDNA that made up the material.

As handled by the study authors: For nucleated cells, counts were estimated from reference gene primer amplification. TCRdb's copy holds only in-frame clones and misses some; the assay was immunoSEQ multiplex PCR. Clonal size and the V and J genes are those of that table, whereas D and trimming came from the DNA. The sample has some 120,000 clones, 84% seen once. V shed 6 bases, J shed 3 bases, and the junction held 4 bases outside the gene matches. Germline CDR1 ENHRY, CDR2 SYGVKD. The CDR3 is 14 residues long. The sequenced material came from peripheral blood. The chain combines TRBV10-3 with TRBJ2-7; TRBD1 aligns across 11 bases. The sequence derives from a human donor in a cohort sampled during active COVID-19. The CDR3, as DNA: TGTGCCATCAGCCCGGGACAGGGGGACTACGAGCAGTACTTC. Its protein product is CAISPGQGDYEQYF.